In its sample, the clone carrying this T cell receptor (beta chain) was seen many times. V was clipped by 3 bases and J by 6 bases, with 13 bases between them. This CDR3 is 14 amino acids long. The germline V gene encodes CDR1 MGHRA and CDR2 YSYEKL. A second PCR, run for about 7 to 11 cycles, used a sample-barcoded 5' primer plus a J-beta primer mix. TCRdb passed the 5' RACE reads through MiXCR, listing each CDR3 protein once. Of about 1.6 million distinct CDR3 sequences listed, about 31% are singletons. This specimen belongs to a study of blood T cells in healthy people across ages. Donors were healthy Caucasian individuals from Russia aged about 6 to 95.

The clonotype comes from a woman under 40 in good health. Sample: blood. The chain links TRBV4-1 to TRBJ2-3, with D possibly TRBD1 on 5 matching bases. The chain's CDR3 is CASSHPPRADTQYF. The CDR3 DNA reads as TGCGCCAGCAGCCACCCCCCCAGGGCCGATACGCAGTATTTT.